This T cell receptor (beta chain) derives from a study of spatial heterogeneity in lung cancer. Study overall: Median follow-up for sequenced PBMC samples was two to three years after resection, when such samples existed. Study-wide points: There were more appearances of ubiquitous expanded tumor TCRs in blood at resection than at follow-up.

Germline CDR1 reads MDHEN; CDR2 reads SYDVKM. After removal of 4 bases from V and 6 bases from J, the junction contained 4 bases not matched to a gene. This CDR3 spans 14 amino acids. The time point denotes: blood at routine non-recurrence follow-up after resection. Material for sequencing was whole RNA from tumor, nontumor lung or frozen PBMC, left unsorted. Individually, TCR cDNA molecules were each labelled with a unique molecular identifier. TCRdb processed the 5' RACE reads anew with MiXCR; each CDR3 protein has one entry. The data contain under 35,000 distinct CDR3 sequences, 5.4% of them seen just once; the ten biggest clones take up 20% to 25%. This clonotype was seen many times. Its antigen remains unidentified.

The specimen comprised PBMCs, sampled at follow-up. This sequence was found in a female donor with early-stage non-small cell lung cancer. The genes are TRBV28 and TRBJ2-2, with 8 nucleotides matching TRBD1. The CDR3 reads CASSSGQGSGELFF. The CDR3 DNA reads TGTGCCAGCAGTTCCGGACAGGGTTCCGGGGAGCTGTTTTTT.